This TCR beta chain came from a study of early T cells in non-severe SARS-CoV-2 infection. Study as a whole: Investigators sequenced bulk RNA drawn from unsorted whole blood, and chains remained unpaired.

Individual cDNA molecules each received unique molecular identifiers attached to them. MiXCR, run by TCRdb on the 5' RACE reads, gives a single entry per CDR3 protein. The sample lists just under 65,000 distinct CDR3 sequences; almost 9% were seen once. This TCR derives from an adult who was a healthcare worker with PCR-confirmed SARS-CoV-2 infection or an uninfected control (not recorded which). Sequenced material: whole blood, taken at baseline.

CDR3 nucleotide sequence: TGCGCCAGCAGTCAAGCCCCCGGGAGAGAATTTCCCGGGGAGCTGTTTTTT. Protein sequence: CASSQAPGREFPGELFF. V gene TRBV23-1 combines with J gene TRBJ2-2, with TRBD2 as a possible D gene (6 bases). TRBV23-1 is designated an ORF whose function remains uncertain. CDR3 length equals 17 residues. V was cut by 2 bases and J by 6 bases, with 19 bases left in between.